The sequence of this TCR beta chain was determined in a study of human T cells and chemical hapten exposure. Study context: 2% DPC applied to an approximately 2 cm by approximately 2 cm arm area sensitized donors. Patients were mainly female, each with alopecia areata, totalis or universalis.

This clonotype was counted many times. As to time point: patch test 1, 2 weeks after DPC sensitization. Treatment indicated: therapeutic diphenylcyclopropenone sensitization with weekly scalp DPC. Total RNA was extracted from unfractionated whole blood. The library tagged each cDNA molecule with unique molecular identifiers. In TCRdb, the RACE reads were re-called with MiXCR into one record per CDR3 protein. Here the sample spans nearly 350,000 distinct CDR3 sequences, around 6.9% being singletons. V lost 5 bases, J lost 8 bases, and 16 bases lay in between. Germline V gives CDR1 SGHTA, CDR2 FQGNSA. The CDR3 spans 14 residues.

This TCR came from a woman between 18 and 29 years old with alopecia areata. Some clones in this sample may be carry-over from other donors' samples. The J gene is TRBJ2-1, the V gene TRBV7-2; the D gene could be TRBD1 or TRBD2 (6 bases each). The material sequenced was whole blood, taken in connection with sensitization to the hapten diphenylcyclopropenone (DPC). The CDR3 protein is CASSSLQGRHEQFF. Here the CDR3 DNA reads TGTGCCAGCAGCAGTCTCCAGGGGAGGCATGAGCAGTTCTTC.